This TCR beta chain is from a study of radiotherapy plus CTLA-4 blockade in lung cancer. Overall study: Patients showed objective responses in roughly 19% of cases and disease control in 25% to 40%. Study results and limitations: Early clonal dynamics of blood T cells, together with interferon-beta, were reported as the best response predictor. Tumor-derived TCR clones expanded in blood after radiotherapy plus ipilimumab.

Sequenced by immunoSEQ multiplex PCR; TCRdb stores in-frame clones only, minus some. The profile covers about 87,000 clones, with more than 75% appearing a single time and around 17% taken by the ten largest. As to this clone: As yet, its antigen is unknown. At one end, the junction sequence differs from germline, possibly due to a read error.

Focal radiation was given together with CTLA-4 blockade (ipilimumab) to patients with chemo-refractory metastatic non-small-cell lung cancer. The receptor's source is a human donor with non-small cell lung cancer that progressed on radiotherapy plus ipilimumab. The sequencing here drew on peripheral blood, taken from a patient treated with radiotherapy plus ipilimumab.

The CDR3 here is CASSPLGTSLF. CDR3 sequence (DNA): TGTGCCAGCAGCCCCCTTGGGACATCCCTCTTC. J is TRBJ2-1 and V is TRBV7-9; possibly TRBD1 for D (6 bases). Germline V gives CDR1 SEHNR, CDR2 FQNEAQ (reference sequence). The CDR3 has 11 residues.